This T cell receptor beta chain appears in the sequencing data of a study of blood T cell repertoires in COVID-19. Study summary: T cells, B-cell-depleted T cells, or PBMCs supplied cDNA or gDNA.

The germline V gene has CDR1 SGHTS and CDR2 YDEGEE. CDR3 length equals 14 residues. J gave up 5 bases and V 4 bases, and 6 bases lay outside the gene matches. TCRdb keeps only in-frame clones here, not all; method: immunoSEQ multiplex PCR. This sample has 75,000 to 90,000 clones, with around nine tenths found just once. The receptor was derived from a man older than 75 with active or convalescent COVID-19. This chain joins TRBV5-8 and TRBJ2-3, with 8 nucleotides matching TRBD1. Sequencing was done on a sample of peripheral blood. As DNA, the CDR3 is TGTGCCAGCAGCAGGCAGGGGGCTATAGATACGCAGTATTTT. It is translated as CASSRQGAIDTQYF.